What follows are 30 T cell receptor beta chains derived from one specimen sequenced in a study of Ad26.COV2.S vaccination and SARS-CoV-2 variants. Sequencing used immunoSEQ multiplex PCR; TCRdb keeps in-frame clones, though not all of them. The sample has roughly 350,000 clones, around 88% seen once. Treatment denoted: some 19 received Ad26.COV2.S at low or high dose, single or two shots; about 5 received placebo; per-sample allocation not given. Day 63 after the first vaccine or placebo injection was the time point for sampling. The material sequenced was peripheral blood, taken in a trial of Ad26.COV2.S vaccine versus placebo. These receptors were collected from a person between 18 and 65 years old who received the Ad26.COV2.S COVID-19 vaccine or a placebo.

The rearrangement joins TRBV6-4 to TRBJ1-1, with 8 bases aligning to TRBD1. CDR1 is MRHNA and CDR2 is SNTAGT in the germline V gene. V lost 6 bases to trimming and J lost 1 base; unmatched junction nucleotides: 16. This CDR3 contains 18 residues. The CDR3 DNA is TGTGCCAGCAGCGATCCGTTTGTGGCAGGGGGCACGAACACTGAAGCTTTCTTT. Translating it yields CASSDPFVAGGTNTEAFF.

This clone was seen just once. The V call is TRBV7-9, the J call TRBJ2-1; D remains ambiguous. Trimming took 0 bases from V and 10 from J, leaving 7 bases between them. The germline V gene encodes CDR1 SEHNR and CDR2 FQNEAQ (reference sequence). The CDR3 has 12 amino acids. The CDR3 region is CASSLAPREQFF. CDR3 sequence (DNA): TGTGCCAGCAGCTTAGCGCCTAGAGAGCAGTTCTTC.

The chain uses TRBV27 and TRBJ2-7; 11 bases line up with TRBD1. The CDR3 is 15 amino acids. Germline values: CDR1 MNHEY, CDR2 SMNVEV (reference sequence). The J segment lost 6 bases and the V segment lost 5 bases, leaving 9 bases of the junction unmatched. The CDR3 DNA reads TGTGCCAGCAGTAGGACAGGGGGCACTCCCCTCGAGCAGTACTTC. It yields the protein CASSRTGGTPLEQYF.

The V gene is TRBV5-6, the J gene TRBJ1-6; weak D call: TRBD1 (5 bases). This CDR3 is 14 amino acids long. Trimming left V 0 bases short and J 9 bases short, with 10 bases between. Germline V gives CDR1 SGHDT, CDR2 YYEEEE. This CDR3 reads CASSLAAGRSPLHF. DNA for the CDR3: TGTGCCAGCAGCTTGGCCGCAGGGCGTTCACCCCTCCACTTT.

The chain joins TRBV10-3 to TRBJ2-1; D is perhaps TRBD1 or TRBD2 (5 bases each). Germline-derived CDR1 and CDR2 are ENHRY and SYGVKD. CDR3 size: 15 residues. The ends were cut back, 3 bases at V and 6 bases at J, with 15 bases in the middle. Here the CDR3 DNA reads TGTGCCATCAGTGATATCGCCCGGGGCCTCAATGAGCAGTTCTTC. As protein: CAISDIARGLNEQFF.

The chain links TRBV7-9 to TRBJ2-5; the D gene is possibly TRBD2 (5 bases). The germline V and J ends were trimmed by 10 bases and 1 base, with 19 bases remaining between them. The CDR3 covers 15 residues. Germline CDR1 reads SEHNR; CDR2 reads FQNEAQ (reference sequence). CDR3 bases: TGTGCCACCACCCCTATGGCGGGTCTCCAAGAGACCCAGTACTTC. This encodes CATTPMAGLQETQYF. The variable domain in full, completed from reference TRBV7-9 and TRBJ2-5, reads DTGVSQNPRHKITKRGQNVTFRCDPISEHNRLYWYRQTLGQGPEFLTYFQNEAQLEKSRLLSDRFSAERPKGSFSTLEIQRTEQGDSAMYLCATTPMAGLQETQYFGPGTRLLVL.

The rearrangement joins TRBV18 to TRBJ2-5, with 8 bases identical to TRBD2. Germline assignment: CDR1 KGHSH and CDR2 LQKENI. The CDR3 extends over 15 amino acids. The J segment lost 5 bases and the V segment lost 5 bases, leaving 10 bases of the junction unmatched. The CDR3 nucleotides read TGTGCCAGCTCAGCGGACGGGAGGGTCTGGGAGACCCAGTACTTC. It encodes CASSADGRVWETQYF.

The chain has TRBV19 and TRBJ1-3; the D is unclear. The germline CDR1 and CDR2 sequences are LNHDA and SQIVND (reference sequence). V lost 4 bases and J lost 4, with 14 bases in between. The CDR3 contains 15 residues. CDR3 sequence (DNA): TGTGCCAGTAGTACCGCCGGCCTCGGGGGAAACACCATATATTTT. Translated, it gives CASSTAGLGGNTIYF. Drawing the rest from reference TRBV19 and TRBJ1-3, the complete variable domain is DGGITQSPKYLFRKEGQNVTLSCEQNLNHDAMYWYRQDPGQGLRLIYYSQIVNDFQKGDIAEGYSVSREKKESFPLTVTSAQKNPTAFYLCASSTAGLGGNTIYFGEGSWLTVV.

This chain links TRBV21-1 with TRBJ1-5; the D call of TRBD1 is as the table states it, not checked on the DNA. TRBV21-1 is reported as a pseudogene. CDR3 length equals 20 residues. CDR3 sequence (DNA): TGTGCCAGCAGCAAAGAGAGGACAGGGACGTTATGTGCGAGCAATCAGCCCCAGCATTTT. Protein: CASSKERTGTLCASNQPQHF.

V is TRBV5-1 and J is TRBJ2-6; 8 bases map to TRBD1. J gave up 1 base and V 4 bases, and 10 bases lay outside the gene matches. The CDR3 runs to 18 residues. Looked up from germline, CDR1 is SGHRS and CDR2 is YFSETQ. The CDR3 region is CASSQAYRGSSGANVLTF. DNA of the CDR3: TGCGCCAGCAGCCAAGCGTACAGGGGGAGTTCTGGGGCCAACGTCCTGACTTTC.

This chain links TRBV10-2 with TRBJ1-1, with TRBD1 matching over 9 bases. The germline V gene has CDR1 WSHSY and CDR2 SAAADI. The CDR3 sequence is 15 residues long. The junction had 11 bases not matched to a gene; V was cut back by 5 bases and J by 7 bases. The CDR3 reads CASSYAGTGTLEAFF. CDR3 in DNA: TGCGCCAGCAGTTATGCCGGGACAGGGACCCTTGAAGCTTTCTTT.

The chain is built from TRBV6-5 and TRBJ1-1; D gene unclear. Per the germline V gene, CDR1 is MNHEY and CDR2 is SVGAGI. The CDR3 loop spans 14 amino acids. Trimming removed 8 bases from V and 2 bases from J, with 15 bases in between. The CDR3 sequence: CASFTGRVNTEAFF. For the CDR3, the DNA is TGTGCCAGCTTTACCGGCCGGGTAAACACTGAAGCTTTCTTT.

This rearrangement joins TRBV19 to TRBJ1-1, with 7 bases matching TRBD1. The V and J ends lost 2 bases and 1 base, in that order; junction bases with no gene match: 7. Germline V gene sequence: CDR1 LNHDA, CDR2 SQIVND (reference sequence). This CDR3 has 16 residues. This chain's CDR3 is CASSIPSGQQNTEAFF. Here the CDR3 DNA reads TGTGCCAGTAGTATACCCTCGGGACAGCAGAACACTGAAGCTTTCTTT.

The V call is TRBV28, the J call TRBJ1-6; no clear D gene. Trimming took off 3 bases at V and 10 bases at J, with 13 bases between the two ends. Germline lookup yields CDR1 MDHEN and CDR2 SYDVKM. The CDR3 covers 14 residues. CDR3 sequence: CASSFSSRSSPLHF. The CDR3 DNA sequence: TGTGCCAGCAGTTTTTCGAGTCGGTCGTCACCCCTCCACTTT.

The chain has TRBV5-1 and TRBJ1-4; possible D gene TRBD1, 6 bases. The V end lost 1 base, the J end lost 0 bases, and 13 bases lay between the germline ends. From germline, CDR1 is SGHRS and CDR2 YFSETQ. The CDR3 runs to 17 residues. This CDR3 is CASSLTGRGSTNEKLFF. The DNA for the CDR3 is TGCGCCAGCAGCTTGACAGGGCGGGGGTCAACTAATGAAAAACTGTTTTTT. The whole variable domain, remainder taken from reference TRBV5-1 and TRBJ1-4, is KAGVTQTPRYLIKTRGQQVTLSCSPISGHRSVSWYQQTPGQGLQFLFEYFSETQRNKGNFPGRFSGRQFSNSRSEMNVSTLELGDSALYLCASSLTGRGSTNEKLFFGSGTQLSVL.

The CDR3 region has the DNA TGTGCCAGCAGCCATCAGGGTAACACCGGGGAGCTGTTTTTT. Translation gives CASSHQGNTGELFF. The chain employs TRBV7-9 and TRBJ2-2; D possibly corresponds to TRBD1 (5 bases). Per germline, CDR1 SEHNR and CDR2 FQNEAQ (reference sequence). This CDR3 has 14 residues. V lost 5 bases to trimming and J lost 2 bases, with 9 bases between them.

CDR3 sequence reads: CASSLMGLGYEQYF. For the CDR3, the DNA is TGTGCCAGCAGCTTAATGGGACTAGGCTACGAGCAGTACTTC. This chain uses TRBV7-2 with TRBJ2-7; TRBD2 agrees at 8 bases. CDR3 size: 14 residues. The trim removed 2 bases at V and 3 bases at J, leaving 3 bases unmatched. Looked up from germline, CDR1 is SGHTA and CDR2 is FQGNSA. The variable domain in full, with the rest retrieved from reference TRBV7-2 and TRBJ2-7, is GAGVSQSPSNKVTEKGKDVELRCDPISGHTALYWYRQSLGQGLEFLIYFQGNSAPDKSGLPSDRFSAERTGGSVSTLTIQRTQQEDSAVYLCASSLMGLGYEQYFGPGTRLTVT.

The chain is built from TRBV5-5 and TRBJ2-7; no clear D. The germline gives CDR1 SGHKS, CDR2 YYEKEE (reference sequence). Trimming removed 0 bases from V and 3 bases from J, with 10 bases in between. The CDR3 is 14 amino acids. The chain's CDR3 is CASSLEPNYYEQYF. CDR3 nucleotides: TGTGCCAGCAGCTTGGAGCCGAACTACTACGAGCAGTACTTC.

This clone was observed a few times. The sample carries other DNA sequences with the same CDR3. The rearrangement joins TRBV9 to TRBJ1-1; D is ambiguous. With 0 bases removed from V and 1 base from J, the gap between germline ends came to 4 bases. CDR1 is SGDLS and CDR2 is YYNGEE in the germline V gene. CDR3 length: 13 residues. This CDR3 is CASSVEGNTEAFF. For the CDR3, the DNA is TGTGCCAGCAGCGTAGAAGGGAACACTGAAGCTTTCTTT.

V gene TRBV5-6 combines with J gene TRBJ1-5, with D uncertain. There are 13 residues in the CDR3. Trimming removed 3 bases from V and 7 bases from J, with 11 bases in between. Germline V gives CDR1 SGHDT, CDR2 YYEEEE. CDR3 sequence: CASSSGLGQPQHF. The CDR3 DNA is TGTGCCAGCAGCTCAGGACTGGGACAGCCCCAGCATTTT.

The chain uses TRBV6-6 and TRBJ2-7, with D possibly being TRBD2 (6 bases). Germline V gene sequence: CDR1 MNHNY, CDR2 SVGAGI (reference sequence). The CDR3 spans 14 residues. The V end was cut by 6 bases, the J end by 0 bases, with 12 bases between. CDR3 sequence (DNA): TGTGCCAGCAGGGAGGGGTCTAGCTCCTACGAGCAGTACTTC. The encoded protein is CASREGSSSYEQYF.

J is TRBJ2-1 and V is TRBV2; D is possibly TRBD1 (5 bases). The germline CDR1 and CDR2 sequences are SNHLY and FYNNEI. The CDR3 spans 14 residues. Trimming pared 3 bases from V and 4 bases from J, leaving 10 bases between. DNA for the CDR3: TGTGCCAGCAGTGAGCGACAGTTATACAATGAGCAGTTCTTC. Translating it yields CASSERQLYNEQFF.

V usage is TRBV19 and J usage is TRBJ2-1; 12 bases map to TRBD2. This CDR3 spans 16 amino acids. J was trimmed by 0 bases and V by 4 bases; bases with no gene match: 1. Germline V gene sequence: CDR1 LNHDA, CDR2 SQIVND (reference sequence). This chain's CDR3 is CASSTSGGGSYNEQFF. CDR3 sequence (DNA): TGTGCCAGTAGTACTAGCGGGGGGGGCTCCTACAATGAGCAGTTCTTC. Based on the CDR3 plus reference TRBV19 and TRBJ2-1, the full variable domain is DGGITQSPKYLFRKEGQNVTLSCEQNLNHDAMYWYRQDPGQGLRLIYYSQIVNDFQKGDIAEGYSVSREKKESFPLTVTSAQKNPTAFYLCASSTSGGGSYNEQFFGPGTRLTVL.

The CDR3 DNA sequence: TGTGCCAGCAGGACACAGGGCTTGGGCACTGAAGCTTTCTTT. It specifies CASRTQGLGTEAFF. The chain links TRBV28 to TRBJ1-1, with D maybe TRBD1 (6 bases). The CDR3 runs to 14 residues. CDR1 and CDR2 (germline): MDHEN, SYDVKM. The V and J ends lost 6 bases and 4 bases respectively, with 15 bases between them.

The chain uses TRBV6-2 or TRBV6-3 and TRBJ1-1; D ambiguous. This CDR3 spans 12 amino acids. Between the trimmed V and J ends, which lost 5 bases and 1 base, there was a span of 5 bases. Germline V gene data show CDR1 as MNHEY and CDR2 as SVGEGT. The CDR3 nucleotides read TGTGCCAGCAGTCTAAAGAACACTGAAGCTTTCTTT. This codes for CASSLKNTEAFF.

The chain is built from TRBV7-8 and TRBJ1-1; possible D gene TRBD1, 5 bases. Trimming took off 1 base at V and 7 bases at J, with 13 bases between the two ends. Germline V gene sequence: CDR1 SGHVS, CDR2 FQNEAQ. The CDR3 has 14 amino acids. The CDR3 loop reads CASSLVQGQGEAFF. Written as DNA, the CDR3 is TGTGCCAGCAGCTTAGTTCAGGGCCAGGGTGAAGCTTTCTTT.

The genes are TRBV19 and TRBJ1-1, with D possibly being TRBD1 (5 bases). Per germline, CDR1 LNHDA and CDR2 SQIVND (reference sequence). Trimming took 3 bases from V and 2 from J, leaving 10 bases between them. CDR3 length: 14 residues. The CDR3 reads CASSISRVNTEAFF. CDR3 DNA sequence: TGTGCCAGTAGTATCAGCAGGGTCAACACTGAAGCTTTCTTT.

The CDR3 region is CASSTPGRADTQYF. The DNA for the CDR3 is TGCGCCAGCAGCACCCCTGGCCGCGCAGATACGCAGTATTTT. The genes are TRBV4-1 and TRBJ2-3; D is uncertain. The CDR3 loop spans 14 amino acids. CDR1 is MGHRA and CDR2 is YSYEKL in the germline V gene. Trimming shortened V by 5 bases and J by 4 bases, and 13 bases separated the two germline ends.

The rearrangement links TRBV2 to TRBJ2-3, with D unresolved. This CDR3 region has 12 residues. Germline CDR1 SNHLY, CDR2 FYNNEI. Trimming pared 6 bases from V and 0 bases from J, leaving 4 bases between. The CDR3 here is CASRSSTDTQYF. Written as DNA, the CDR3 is TGTGCCAGCAGATCTAGCACAGATACGCAGTATTTT.

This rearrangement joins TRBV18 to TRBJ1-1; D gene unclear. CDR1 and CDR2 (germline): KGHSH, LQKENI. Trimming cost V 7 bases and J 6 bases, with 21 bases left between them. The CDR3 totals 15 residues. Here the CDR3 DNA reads TGTGCCAGCTTAAGAGGGAATTATGGTATCGCTGAAGCTTTCTTT. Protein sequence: CASLRGNYGIAEAFF.